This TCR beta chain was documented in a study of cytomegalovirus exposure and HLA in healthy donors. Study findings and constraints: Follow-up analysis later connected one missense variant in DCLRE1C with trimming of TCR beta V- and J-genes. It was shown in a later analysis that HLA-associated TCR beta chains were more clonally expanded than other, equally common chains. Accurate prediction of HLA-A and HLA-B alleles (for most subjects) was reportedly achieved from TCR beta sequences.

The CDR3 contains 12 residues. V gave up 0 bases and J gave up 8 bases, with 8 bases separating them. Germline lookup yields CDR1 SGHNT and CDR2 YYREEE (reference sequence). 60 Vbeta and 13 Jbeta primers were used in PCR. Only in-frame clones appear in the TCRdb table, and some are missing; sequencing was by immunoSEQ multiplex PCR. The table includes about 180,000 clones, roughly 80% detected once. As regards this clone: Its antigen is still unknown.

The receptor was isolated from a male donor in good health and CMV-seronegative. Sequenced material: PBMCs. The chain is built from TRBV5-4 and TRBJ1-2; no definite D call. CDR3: CASSLGNQGYTF. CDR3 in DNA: TGTGCCAGCAGCTTGGGAAATCAGGGCTACACCTTC.